These 23 T cell receptor beta chains came from one sample sequenced in a study of brain T cells in children with intractable seizures. Repertoires were generated with immunoSEQ multiplex PCR, while TCRdb's copy carries only in-frame clones and drops some. Of 300,000 to 400,000 clones in the sample, more than 85% were seen once. Stated time point: blood from clinic visit 5 months post-surgery; TSC patient then seizure free. Here the sequenced sample was peripheral blood, taken more than 4 months after surgery. These receptors were collected from a boy in the first two years of life with tuberous sclerosis and intractable seizures.

The rearrangement uses TRBV19 and TRBJ2-5; D uncertain. Germline loops: CDR1 LNHDA, CDR2 SQIVND (reference sequence). Trimming left V 5 bases short and J 7 bases short, with 14 bases between. The CDR3 runs 13 residues. The CDR3 DNA is TGTGCCAGTAGTCCTAGGACGGATACGACCCAGTACTTC. It translates to CASSPRTDTTQYF. Combining the CDR3 with reference TRBV19 and TRBJ2-5 gives the whole variable domain DGGITQSPKYLFRKEGQNVTLSCEQNLNHDAMYWYRQDPGQGLRLIYYSQIVNDFQKGDIAEGYSVSREKKESFPLTVTSAQKNPTAFYLCASSPRTDTTQYFGPGTRLLVL.

The V gene is TRBV7-9, the J gene TRBJ1-2, with TRBD1 identical over 10 bases. Germline-derived CDR1 and CDR2 are SEHNR and FQNEAQ (reference sequence). J was trimmed by 4 bases and V by 1 base; bases with no gene match: 3. The CDR3 has 15 residues. The CDR3 loop is CASSLGTGGAYGYTF. The CDR3 DNA reads as TGTGCCAGCAGCTTAGGGACAGGGGGAGCCTATGGCTACACCTTC.

The V and J genes are TRBV18 and TRBJ1-2; 8 nucleotides agree with TRBD1. The ends lost 7 bases at V and 2 bases at J; junction bases unmatched: 6. CDR1 and CDR2 (germline): KGHSH, LQKENI. The CDR3 is 14 amino acids. The CDR3 DNA is TGTGCCAGCTTAGGGACAGGCCTCAACTATGGCTACACCTTC. Its translation: CASLGTGLNYGYTF.

The V call is TRBV2, the J call TRBJ1-4; no reliable D call. Germline CDR1 and CDR2: SNHLY and FYNNEI. The germline V and J ends were trimmed by 7 bases and 0 bases, with 12 bases remaining between them. The CDR3 is 15 amino acids. CDR3 residues: CASNSRVTTNEKLFF. Here the CDR3 DNA reads TGTGCCAGCAACTCAAGGGTTACAACTAATGAAAAACTGTTTTTT.

This rearrangement joins TRBV18 to TRBJ2-3; 7 bases are shared with TRBD2. CDR3 length: 15 residues. Germline-derived CDR1 and CDR2 are KGHSH and LQKENI. Trimming took 5 bases from V and 3 from J; bases not matched to a gene: 8. The CDR3 DNA is TGTGCCAGCTCATTGGGGCTAGCGGAAACAGATACGCAGTATTTT. Translating gives CASSLGLAETDTQYF. The variable domain in full, with the rest retrieved from reference TRBV18 and TRBJ2-3, is NAGVMQNPRHLVRRRGQEARLRCSPMKGHSHVYWYRQLPEEGLKFMVYLQKENIIDESGMPKERFSAEFPKEGPSILRIQQVVRGDSAAYFCASSLGLAETDTQYFGPGTRLTVL.

The table lists this clone with a count of one. J is TRBJ2-7 and V is TRBV5-5, with D perhaps given as TRBD1 or TRBD2 (6 bases each). V was trimmed by 6 bases and J by 5 bases, leaving 15 bases between them. Germline lookup yields CDR1 SGHKS and CDR2 YYEKEE (reference sequence). This CDR3 is built from 13 residues. This chain's CDR3 is CASKIGGRDEQYF. The CDR3, as DNA: TGTGCCAGCAAGATTGGGGGGCGTGACGAGCAGTACTTC.

The CDR3 sequence is CASSATGTGINTEAFF. Here the CDR3 DNA reads TGTGCCAGCAGCGCGACCGGGACAGGGATAAACACTGAAGCTTTCTTT. The V and J genes are TRBV13 and TRBJ1-1, with 9 bases fitting TRBD1. The J segment lost 2 bases and the V segment lost 5 bases, leaving 9 bases of the junction unmatched. Germline CDR1 reads PRHDT; CDR2 reads FYEKMQ (reference sequence). The CDR3 is 16 residues long.

The chain carries TRBV7-2 and TRBJ2-3, with D maybe TRBD2 (5 bases). The CDR3 contains 16 residues. Trimming took 5 bases from V and 2 from J, leaving 17 bases between them. Germline V gives CDR1 SGHTA, CDR2 FQGNSA. The CDR3 region is CASSVPIGRVTDTQYF. The CDR3 DNA reads as TGTGCCAGCAGCGTACCTATTGGGCGGGTCACAGATACGCAGTATTTT.

The chain combines TRBV6-5 with TRBJ2-7, with 7 bases that match TRBD2. The CDR3 is made up of 14 amino acids. Trimming cost V 2 bases and J 3 bases; bases outside gene matches: 4. Germline CDR1 MNHEY, CDR2 SVGAGI. The CDR3 bases are TGTGCCAGCAGTTACATAGGGGAGGGCTACGAGCAGTACTTC. It encodes CASSYIGEGYEQYF.

The V call is TRBV3-1 (or the pseudogene TRBV3-2), the J call TRBJ2-1; D gene ambiguous. The V gene lost 1 base and the J gene lost 6 bases, with 7 bases spanning the gap. The CDR3 runs to 13 residues. CDR1 is LGHDT and CDR2 is YNNKEL in the germline V gene (reference sequence). The CDR3 nucleotides read TGTGCCAGCAGCCAAGGTCTAGTCAATGAGCAGTTCTTC. It encodes CASSQGLVNEQFF.

The rearrangement joins TRBV7-3 to TRBJ1-6; perhaps TRBD1 as D (5 bases). Trimming cost V 4 bases and J 10 bases, with 11 bases left between them. This CDR3 has 13 amino acids. CDR1 SGHTA and CDR2 FQGTGA come from the germline V gene. CDR3 DNA sequence: TGTGCCAGCAGCTCGGAGCCAGGGTCACCCCTCCACTTT. This codes for CASSSEPGSPLHF.

This rearrangement joins TRBV6-4 to TRBJ2-2; TRBD1 matches 9 bases. The CDR3 is 17 amino acids. In germline, CDR1 is MRHNA, CDR2 SNTAGT. The trim removed 0 bases at V and 2 bases at J, leaving 4 bases unmatched. The chain's CDR3 is CASSDSPGQGNTGELFF. For the CDR3, the DNA is TGTGCCAGCAGTGACTCGCCGGGACAGGGAAACACCGGGGAGCTGTTTTTT.

For the CDR3, the DNA is TGCGCCAGCAGCTCGGGACTTTCAATCAATGAGCAGTTCTTC. Encoded protein: CASSSGLSINEQFF. The V and J genes are TRBV5-1 and TRBJ2-1, with D tentatively TRBD2 (6 bases). Germline V gives CDR1 SGHRS, CDR2 YFSETQ. V lost 3 bases and J lost 6, with 13 bases in between. The CDR3 contains 14 residues. The complete variable domain, with remaining parts taken from reference TRBV5-1 and TRBJ2-1, reads KAGVTQTPRYLIKTRGQQVTLSCSPISGHRSVSWYQQTPGQGLQFLFEYFSETQRNKGNFPGRFSGRQFSNSRSEMNVSTLELGDSALYLCASSSGLSINEQFFGPGTRLTVL.

This chain joins TRBV9 and TRBJ1-2; D gene ambiguous. The CDR3 totals 15 residues. Between the trimmed V and J ends, which lost 4 bases and 2 bases, there was a span of 15 bases. Germline V gives CDR1 SGDLS, CDR2 YYNGEE. The CDR3 nucleotides are TGTGCCAGCAGCTCGACTAGGGCCCGAAACTATGGCTACACCTTC. This sequence encodes CASSSTRARNYGYTF.

The chain is built from TRBV15 and TRBJ2-7, with TRBD1 identical over 8 bases. CDR3 length equals 18 residues. The V gene's germline CDR1 is LNHNV and CDR2 YYDKDF (reference sequence). The J segment lost 1 base and the V segment lost 3 bases, leaving 14 bases of the junction unmatched. DNA of the CDR3: TGTGCCACCAGCAGGTCCGGGACAGGTGGTTTTCGTTCCTACGAGCAGTACTTC. This encodes CATSRSGTGGFRSYEQYF.

The chain links TRBV5-4 to TRBJ1-4; D unresolved. The V end was cut by 0 bases, the J end by 2 bases, with 11 bases between. The CDR3 has 16 amino acids. Per germline, CDR1 SGHNT and CDR2 YYREEE (reference sequence). The chain's CDR3 is CASSLGPGGTNEKLFF. In nucleotides, the CDR3 is TGTGCCAGCAGCTTGGGGCCCGGTGGGACTAATGAAAAACTGTTTTTT. Looking up the rest from reference TRBV5-4 and TRBJ1-4 gives the full variable domain: ETGVTQSPTHLIKTRGQQVTLRCSSQSGHNTVSWYQQALGQGPQFIFQYYREEENGRGNFPPRFSGLQFPNYSSELNVNALELDDSALYLCASSLGPGGTNEKLFFGSGTQLSVL.

The rearrangement links TRBV7-9 to TRBJ2-2, with TRBD2 matching 10 bases. The germline CDR1 and CDR2 sequences are SEHNR and FQNEAQ (reference sequence). Germline trimming cut 5 bases from V and 6 bases from J; bases unmatched to any gene: 12. This CDR3 has 17 residues. CDR3 nucleotides: TGTGCCAGCAGCCACCGACTAGCGGGTAACCCGTCCGGGGAGCTGTTTTTT. It translates to CASSHRLAGNPSGELFF. Together with reference TRBV7-9 and TRBJ2-2, the CDR3 gives the full variable domain: DTGVSQNPRHKITKRGQNVTFRCDPISEHNRLYWYRQTLGQGPEFLTYFQNEAQLEKSRLLSDRFSAERPKGSFSTLEIQRTEQGDSAMYLCASSHRLAGNPSGELFFGEGSRLTVL.

The J gene is TRBJ2-4, the V gene TRBV21-1; the table calls TRBD1, which could not be checked here. TRBV21-1 represents a pseudogene. This CDR3 has 13 amino acids. The CDR3 loop is CASLVRGKNIQYF. The CDR3, as DNA: TGTGCCAGCCTCGTAAGGGGGAAAAACATTCAGTACTTC.

This clone appeared a single time. The V gene is TRBV29-1, the J gene TRBJ2-1; D is unresolved. Trimming pared 4 bases from V and 7 bases from J, leaving 8 bases between. The germline V gene encodes CDR1 SQVTM and CDR2 ANQGSEA. This CDR3 has 11 amino acids. CDR3 sequence: CSVALGNEQFF. The CDR3 DNA is TGCAGCGTTGCCTTGGGGAATGAGCAGTTCTTC.

This clone was seen once. The chain uses TRBV18 and TRBJ1-1; D may be TRBD1 (6 bases). With 3 bases removed from V and 2 bases from J, the gap between germline ends came to 10 bases. The CDR3 consists of 14 residues. From germline, CDR1 is KGHSH and CDR2 LQKENI. CDR3 region: CASSPGTFNTEAFF. The CDR3 nucleotides read TGTGCCAGCTCACCCGGGACATTTAACACTGAAGCTTTCTTT.

The rearrangement joins TRBV5-1 to TRBJ2-7; perhaps D is TRBD1 or TRBD2 (5 bases each). Germline CDR1 is SGHRS and CDR2 is YFSETQ. Trimming removed 2 bases at V and 3 bases at J, with 18 bases between. The CDR3 length is 16 residues. Here the CDR3 reads CASSFSSGTMGYEQYF. CDR3 sequence (DNA): TGCGCCAGCAGCTTCTCGTCCGGGACCATGGGCTACGAGCAGTACTTC.

The chain couples TRBV20-1 to TRBJ2-3, with D perhaps matching TRBD2 (6 bases). The CDR3 runs 14 residues. CDR1 is DFQATT and CDR2 is SNEGSKA in the germline V gene (reference sequence). V lost 3 bases and J lost 6, with 16 bases in between. This CDR3 reads CSASGLEGRDTQYF. The CDR3 DNA reads TGCAGTGCTAGTGGTCTGGAGGGGCGCGATACGCAGTATTTT.

The chain joins TRBV19 to TRBJ1-6, with D uncertain. CDR3 length: 13 residues. CDR1 LNHDA and CDR2 SQIVND come from the germline V gene (reference sequence). V was clipped by 5 bases and J by 9 bases, with 11 bases between them. The DNA for the CDR3 is TGTGCCAGTAGTTTGCTAGAGGGTTCACCCCTCCACTTT. Translating gives CASSLLEGSPLHF.